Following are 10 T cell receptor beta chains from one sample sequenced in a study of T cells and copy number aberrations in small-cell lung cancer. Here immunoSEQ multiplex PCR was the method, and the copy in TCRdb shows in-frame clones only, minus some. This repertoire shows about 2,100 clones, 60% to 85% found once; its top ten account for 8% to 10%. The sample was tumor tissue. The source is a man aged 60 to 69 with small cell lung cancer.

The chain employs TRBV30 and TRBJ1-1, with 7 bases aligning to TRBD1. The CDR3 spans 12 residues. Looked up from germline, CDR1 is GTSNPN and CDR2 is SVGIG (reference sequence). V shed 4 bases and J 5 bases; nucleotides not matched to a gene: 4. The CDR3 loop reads CAWTGGRTEAFF. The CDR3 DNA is TGTGCCTGGACAGGGGGAAGGACTGAAGCTTTCTTT. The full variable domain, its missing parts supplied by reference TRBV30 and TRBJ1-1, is SQTIHQWPATLVQPVGSPLSLECTVEGTSNPNLYWYRQAAGRGLQLLFYSVGIGQISSEVPQNLSASRPQDRQFILSSKKLLLSDSGFYLCAWTGGRTEAFFGQGTRLTVV.

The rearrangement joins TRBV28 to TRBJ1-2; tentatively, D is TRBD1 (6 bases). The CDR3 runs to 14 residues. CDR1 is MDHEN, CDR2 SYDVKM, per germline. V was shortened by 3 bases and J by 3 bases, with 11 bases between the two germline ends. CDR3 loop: CASSLATGYYGYTF. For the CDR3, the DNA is TGTGCCAGCAGTTTGGCGACAGGCTACTATGGCTACACCTTC.

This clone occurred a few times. The CDR3 DNA sequence: TGTGCCAGCAGCTTAGGTGGCGGGGACTACAATGAGCAGTTCTTC. Translated, it gives CASSLGGGDYNEQFF. The chain couples TRBV11-2 to TRBJ2-1, with TRBD2 as a possible D gene (6 bases). The CDR3 has 15 residues. The germline gives CDR1 SGHAT, CDR2 FQNNGV. V dropped 1 base and J dropped 3 bases, with 10 bases sitting between them.

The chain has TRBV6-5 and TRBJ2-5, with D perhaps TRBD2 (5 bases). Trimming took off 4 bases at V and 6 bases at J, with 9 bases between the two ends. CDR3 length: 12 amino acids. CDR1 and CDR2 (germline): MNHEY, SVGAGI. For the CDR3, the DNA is TGTGCCAGCAGTTCCCAGACTAAGACCCAGTACTTC. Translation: CASSSQTKTQYF.

Here the CDR3 reads CASSGTGTNNQPQHF. The CDR3 DNA is TGTGCCAGCAGCGGGACCGGGACGAACAATCAGCCCCAGCATTTT. The chain employs TRBV5-6 and TRBJ1-5; tentative D call: TRBD1 (5 bases). The V gene's germline CDR1 is SGHDT and CDR2 YYEEEE. Trimming shortened V by 4 bases and J by 3 bases, and 14 bases separated the two germline ends. CDR3 length equals 15 residues.

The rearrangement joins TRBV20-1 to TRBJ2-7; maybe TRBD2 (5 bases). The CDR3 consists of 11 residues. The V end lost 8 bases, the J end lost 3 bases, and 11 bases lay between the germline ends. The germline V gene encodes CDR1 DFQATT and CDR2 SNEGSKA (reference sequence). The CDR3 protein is CSSDWGYEQYF. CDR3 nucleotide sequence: TGCAGTTCGGACTGGGGCTACGAGCAGTACTTC.

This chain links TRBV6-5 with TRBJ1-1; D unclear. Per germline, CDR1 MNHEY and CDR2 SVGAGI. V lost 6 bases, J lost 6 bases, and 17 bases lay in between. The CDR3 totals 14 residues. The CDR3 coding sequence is TGTGCCAGCAGCGGAGGAATTGGGAGCGCTGAAGCTTTCTTT. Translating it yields CASSGGIGSAEAFF.

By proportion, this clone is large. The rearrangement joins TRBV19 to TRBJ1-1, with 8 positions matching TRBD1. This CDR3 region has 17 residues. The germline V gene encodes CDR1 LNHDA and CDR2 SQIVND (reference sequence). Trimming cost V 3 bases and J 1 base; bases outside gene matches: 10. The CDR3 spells CASSMPGGGLENTEAFF. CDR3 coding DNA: TGTGCCAGTAGTATGCCAGGGGGCGGCTTAGAGAACACTGAAGCTTTCTTT.

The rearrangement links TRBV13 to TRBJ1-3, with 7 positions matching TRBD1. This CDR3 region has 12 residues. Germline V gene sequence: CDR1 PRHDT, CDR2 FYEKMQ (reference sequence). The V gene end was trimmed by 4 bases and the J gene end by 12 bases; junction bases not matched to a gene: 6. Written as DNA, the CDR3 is TGTGCCAGCAGCTCCTCGGACAGGTTCATATATTTT. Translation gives CASSSSDRFIYF.

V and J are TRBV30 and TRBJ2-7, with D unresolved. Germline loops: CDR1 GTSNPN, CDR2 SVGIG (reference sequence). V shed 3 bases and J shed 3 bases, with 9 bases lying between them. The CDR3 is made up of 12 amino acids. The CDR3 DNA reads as TGTGCCTGGAGGACGGGTGGCTACGAGCAGTACTTC. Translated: CAWRTGGYEQYF.